Listed below are T cell receptor beta chains from one sample, sequenced in a study of technical replicates of blood from several donors. The data were produced by immunoSEQ multiplex PCR, yet TCRdb's version contains in-frame clones alone and is incomplete. The table shows fewer than 95,000 clones, with approximately 95% occurring only once. The sequenced sample was T cells isolated from PBMCs. These receptors all come from a human donor in good health. CDR3s include the opening cysteine and the closing phenylalanine or tryptophan. Expanded clones are given a class, and other clones once, few, many or no size at all.

cdr3_aa: CASSASGGDTYEQYF
j_call: TRBJ2-7
clone_size: .
v_call: TRBV7-3

cdr3_aa: CASSFIGEANYGYTF
j_call: TRBJ1-2
clone_size: .
v_call: TRBV27

cdr3_aa: CASSATPSTDTQYF
j_call: TRBJ2-3
clone_size: .
v_call: TRBV7-6

cdr3_aa: CASSLPGLAGFVAEQYF
j_call: TRBJ2-7
clone_size: .
v_call: TRBV5-4

cdr3_aa: CASSETTGVEQYF
j_call: TRBJ2-7
clone_size: .
v_call: TRBV7-9

cdr3_aa: CASSETSGGPYEQYF
j_call: TRBJ2-7
clone_size: .
v_call: TRBV5-1

cdr3_aa: CASSIKTGVYNEQFF
j_call: TRBJ2-1
clone_size: .
v_call: TRBV25-1

cdr3_aa: CASSYGGDNSPLHF
j_call: TRBJ1-6
clone_size: .
v_call: TRBV5-4

cdr3_aa: CASSNPAGGGETQYF
j_call: TRBJ2-5
clone_size: .
v_call: TRBV25-1

cdr3_aa: CASSFLDEQFF
j_call: TRBJ2-1
clone_size: .
v_call: TRBV28

cdr3_aa: CASSWSGGEQFF
j_call: TRBJ2-1
clone_size: .
v_call: TRBV6-5

cdr3_aa: CASSVNRDRALFF
j_call: TRBJ1-1
clone_size: .
v_call: TRBV7-8

cdr3_aa: CARGRGLAGTEAFF
j_call: TRBJ1-1
clone_size: .
v_call: TRBV2

cdr3_aa: CASSIAGTPYGYTF
j_call: TRBJ1-2
clone_size: once
v_call: TRBV19

cdr3_aa: CASSYSAGDPYEQYF
j_call: TRBJ2-7
clone_size: once
v_call: TRBV6-5

cdr3_aa: CASSFGTESSYEQYF
j_call: TRBJ2-7
clone_size: .
v_call: TRBV5-1

cdr3_aa: CASSLRFRAGGQTDTQYF
j_call: TRBJ2-3
clone_size: .
v_call: TRBV28

cdr3_aa: CASSEPRQGFIGYTF
j_call: TRBJ1-2
clone_size: once
v_call: TRBV10-2

cdr3_aa: CASSLKGVGGTEAFF
j_call: TRBJ1-1
clone_size: .
v_call: TRBV27

cdr3_aa: CATEREMNTGELFF
j_call: TRBJ2-2
clone_size: .
v_call: TRBV10-3

cdr3_aa: CASSLDGGREAFF
j_call: TRBJ1-1
clone_size: few
v_call: TRBV11-2

cdr3_aa: CASSYGVRANYGYTF
j_call: TRBJ1-2
clone_size: once
v_call: TRBV6-5

cdr3_aa: CASSRTENEKLFF
j_call: TRBJ1-4
clone_size: .
v_call: TRBV6-5

cdr3_aa: CASTPGQGYTEAFF
j_call: TRBJ1-1
clone_size: .
v_call: TRBV28

cdr3_aa: CASSRPEDRLAKNIQYF
j_call: TRBJ2-4
clone_size: .
v_call: TRBV5-1

cdr3_aa: CAWSMGSSGGKTYNEQFF
j_call: TRBJ2-1
clone_size: .
v_call: TRBV30